The source of this T cell receptor beta chain is a study of glioma-infiltrating T cells. Study-wide results and limits: Tissue and blood shared very few CDR3 sequences. Tissue-blood divergence was below expectation in non-neoplastic patients, above in gliomas.

Using RNA template, CDR3s of TCR alpha and beta were amplified with iRepertoire arm-PCR. Tissue mRNA or PBMC total RNA, 100-400 ng, went into one-step reverse transcription and amplification. TCRdb re-analysed the multiplex PCR reads in MiXCR, keeping a single row per CDR3 protein. Here the sample spans some 100,000 distinct CDR3 sequences, less than 30% being singletons. This clonotype was seen ten or more times. Its antigen is currently unknown. The receptor comes from a human donor with low-grade glioma or glioblastoma, undergoing nonglioma brain surgery, or in good health (not recorded which). What was sequenced was glioma tissue, nonneoplastic brain tissue, or PBMCs (not recorded which).

This CDR3 reads CASSSHRTSGYEQYF. The DNA for the CDR3 is TGTGCCAGCAGTTCTCACAGGACTAGCGGATACGAGCAGTACTTC. The chain combines TRBV27 with TRBJ2-7, with 10 bases fitting TRBD2. After removal of 4 bases from V and 4 bases from J, the junction contained 7 bases not matched to a gene. This CDR3 comprises 15 residues. Per the germline V gene, CDR1 is MNHEY and CDR2 is SMNVEV (reference sequence).